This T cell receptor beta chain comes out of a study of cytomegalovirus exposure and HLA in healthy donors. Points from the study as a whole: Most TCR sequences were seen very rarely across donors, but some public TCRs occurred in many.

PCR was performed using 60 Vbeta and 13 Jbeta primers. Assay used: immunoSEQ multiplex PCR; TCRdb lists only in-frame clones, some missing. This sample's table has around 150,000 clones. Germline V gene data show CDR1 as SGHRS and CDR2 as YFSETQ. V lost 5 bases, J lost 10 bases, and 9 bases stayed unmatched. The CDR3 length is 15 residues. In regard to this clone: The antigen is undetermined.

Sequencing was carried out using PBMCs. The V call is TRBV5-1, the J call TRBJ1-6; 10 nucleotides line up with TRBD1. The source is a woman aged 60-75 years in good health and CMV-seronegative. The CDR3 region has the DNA TGCGCCAGCAGACCGGGGACAGGGGTTGGCTCACCCCTCCACTTT. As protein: CASRPGTGVGSPLHF. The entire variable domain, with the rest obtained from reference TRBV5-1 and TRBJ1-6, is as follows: KAGVTQTPRYLIKTRGQQVTLSCSPISGHRSVSWYQQTPGQGLQFLFEYFSETQRNKGNFPGRFSGRQFSNSRSEMNVSTLELGDSALYLCASRPGTGVGSPLHFGNGTRLTVT.